The rows below give T cell receptor beta chains drawn from one sample of a study of blood T cell repertoires in COVID-19. Libraries were prepared by immunoSEQ multiplex PCR; TCRdb keeps only in-frame clonotypes and omits some of them. The sample records 140,000 to 150,000 clones, approximately 80% being singletons. Sequenced sample: peripheral blood. The receptors were gathered from a human donor in a cohort sampled during active COVID-19. CDR3s include the opening cysteine and the closing phenylalanine or tryptophan. The D gene is left open where the match is weak. Size tells how often a clone was seen (once, few, many) or the class of an expanded clone, and some rows leave it out.

clone_size j_call d_call v_call cdr3_nt cdr3_aa
. TRBJ2-7 TRBD2 TRBV9 TGTGCCAGCAGCGCAGATTTGGGGACTAAAGAGCAGTACTTC CASSADLGTKEQYF
. TRBJ2-1 . TRBV10-3 TGTGCCATCAGTGATGGGCGAGGGGGACAGGGAGCTAGCGGGGCTTACAATGAGCAGTTCTTC CAISDGRGGQGASGAYNEQFF
. TRBJ2-3 TRBD2 TRBV7-8 TGTGCCAGCAGCCCTAATGTGGCGGGAGCGAAAGATACGCAGTATTTT CASSPNVAGAKDTQYF
once TRBJ2-7 TRBD2 TRBV5-1 TGCGCCAGCAGCTTGCAAGTGACTAGCGAGCCCTACGAGCAGTACTTC CASSLQVTSEPYEQYF
. TRBJ1-2 TRBD1 TRBV9 TGTGCCAGCTCACAAGGGGGCAGGGGGGTTGGCTACACCTTC CASSQGGRGVGYTF
. TRBJ1-2 . TRBV5-1 TGCGCCAGCAGCTTGGGGACTTATGGCTACACCTTC CASSLGTYGYTF
. TRBJ1-1 TRBD1 TRBV28 TGTGCCAGCAGTGAGAGACCGGGACAGGCCGTTGAAGCTTTCTTT CASSERPGQAVEAFF
. TRBJ1-5 TRBD1 TRBV19 TGTGCCAGTGACAGGGGCAAACGGATCAATCAGCCCCAGCATTTT CASDRGKRINQPQHF
. TRBJ1-1 . TRBV28 TGTGCCAGCAGTGCGTGGACAGTCACTACTTCTGAAGCTTTCTTT CASSAWTVTTSEAFF
. TRBJ2-1 . TRBV4-2 TGTGCCAGCAGCCAAGACGGTTCGAGCTCCTACAATGAGCAGTTCTTC CASSQDGSSSYNEQFF
. TRBJ2-1 . TRBV9 TGTGCCAGCAGCGTCCAAAGCGGACCCTACAATGAGCAGTTCTTC CASSVQSGPYNEQFF
. TRBJ2-5 . TRBV7-2 TGTGCCAGCAGCTCTGACTTTCCCTACCAAGAGACCCAGTACTTC CASSSDFPYQETQYF
. TRBJ2-7 TRBD1 TRBV11-2 TGTGCCAGCAGCTCCCGGGACAGGGGGGGGAAGCAGTACTTC CASSSRDRGGKQYF
. TRBJ1-3 . TRBV27 TGTGCCAGCAGTCTCTACCCACACGGGGATGGAAACACCATATATTTT CASSLYPHGDGNTIYF
. TRBJ2-1 TRBD2 TRBV3-1/TRBV3-2 TGTGCCAGCAGCCCCCCGGGACTAGCGGGAGTGGTTGAGCAGTTCTTC CASSPPGLAGVVEQFF
. TRBJ2-7 TRBD1 TRBV7-8 TGTGCCAGCAGCCATAGAACAGGGGGTCTGGACTACGAGCAGTACTTC CASSHRTGGLDYEQYF
. TRBJ1-2 . TRBV6-2/TRBV6-3 TGTGCCAGCAGTTTTGGGGGGGCGTTTGGCTACACCTTC CASSFGGAFGYTF
. TRBJ2-7 . TRBV5-1 TGCGCCAGCAGCTTGGCGGCAGGAAACTCCTACGAGCAGTACTTC CASSLAAGNSYEQYF
. TRBJ2-7 . TRBV25-1 TGTGCCAGCAGCGACGCGGGGACAGCGAATTACGAGCAGTACTTC CASSDAGTANYEQYF
. TRBJ1-1 . TRBV6-6 TGTGCCAGCAGTCCTCGAAGTCCAACAGGGAAGAACACTGAAGCTTTCTTT CASSPRSPTGKNTEAFF
. TRBJ2-7 . TRBV2 TGTGCCAGCAGTCCAAAACCCGGGACACTTACCTACGAGCAGTACTTC CASSPKPGTLTYEQYF
few TRBJ1-5 TRBD1 TRBV28 TGTGCCAGCAGGGGAACAGGGGGCTATCAGCCCCAGCATTTT CASRGTGGYQPQHF
. TRBJ2-3 . TRBV6-2/TRBV6-3 TGTGCCAGCAGTAGGTCGCCAGGGCGTAAAATCACAGATACGCAGTATTTT CASSRSPGRKITDTQYF
once TRBJ2-5 TRBD1 TRBV28 TGTGCCAGCAGATTGACAGGGACCGGCCGGACCCAGTACTTC CASRLTGTGRTQYF
few TRBJ1-1 . TRBV25-1 TGTGCCAGCAGTGCAAGGACAGACATGAACACTGAAGCTTTCTTT CASSARTDMNTEAFF
. TRBJ2-3 . TRBV5-1 TGCGCCAGCAGCTTGGCAGGACTCAACACAGATACGCAGTATTTT CASSLAGLNTDTQYF
. TRBJ2-7 TRBD2 TRBV7-2 TGTGCCAGCAGCTTAATACTAGCGGACTACGAGCAGTACTTC CASSLILADYEQYF
. TRBJ2-7 . TRBV4-1 TGCGCCAGCAGCCAAGTCCGAAGCGACCCCTCCTACGAGCAGTACTTC CASSQVRSDPSYEQYF
. TRBJ2-2 TRBD2 TRBV19 TGTGCCAGCTCTAGCGGGAGAGCGTCGTTCACCGGGGAGCTGTTTTTT CASSSGRASFTGELFF